The clone carrying this T cell receptor (beta chain) has only a few counts. As yet, its antigen is unknown. This entry belongs to a study of regulatory T cells in long-lasting Graves disease. Findings of the study overall: Persistent Graves' patients showed less TCR diversity than newly diagnosed patients showed. New patients shared roughly 1,000 public clonotypes, fewer than the 2,741 shared by persistent patients.

Researchers made TCR beta libraries by using iRepertoire HTBI primers and running Arm-PCR on CDR3 regions. TCRdb ran MiXCR on the multiplex PCR reads and lists one entry per CDR3 protein. The table has about 470,000 distinct CDR3 sequences, about 15% seen once. Time point specified: newly diagnosed GD, antithyroid drugs for less than 3 months. The TCR library was made from RNA that had been extracted from PBMCs in TRIzol. These same records also appear under a second study, on T cells in Graves' hyperthyroidism and ophthalmopathy. In that study: Ophthalmopathy and stable hyperthyroidism were told apart by a 13 V-J model.

Sequenced here: peripheral blood mononuclear cells (PBMCs), sampled at new diagnosis, from a patient treated with antithyroid drugs. The receptor comes from a woman under 40 with Graves disease.

CDR3 loop: CASSQPQTGVAKNIQYF. DNA for the CDR3: TGCGCCAGCAGCCAACCCCAGACAGGGGTAGCCAAAAACATTCAGTACTTC. This chain connects TRBV4-1 to TRBJ2-4; 8 bases are shared with TRBD1. Germline V gene lookup returns CDR1 MGHRA and CDR2 YSYEKL. Trimming took 2 bases from V and 0 from J; bases not matched to a gene: 6. The CDR3 contains 17 residues.